These T cell receptor beta chains were read from a single sample in a study of cytomegalovirus exposure and HLA in healthy donors. Measured with immunoSEQ multiplex PCR; TCRdb has only the in-frame clones, and not every one. The top ten hold 4% to 5% of the sample, which has about 120,000 clones, roughly 80% seen once. The specimen was PBMCs. These receptor sequences come from a man aged 45-65 years in good health and CMV-seropositive. The CDR3 runs from the conserved cysteine through the conserved F or W. D genes are given only for firm matches. Clone size is given for some rows only: seen once, a few or many times, or a class if the clone is expanded.

clone_size	j_call	d_call	v_call	cdr3_nt	cdr3_aa
NA	TRBJ2-1	NA	TRBV29-1	TGCAGCGTGTCTAGGCCCAGAGGTGAGCAGTTCTTC	CSVSRPRGEQFF
NA	TRBJ2-7	TRBD1	TRBV27	TGTGCCAGCAGTTTATCGATAGCCCAGGGGGCCTACGAGCAGTACTTC	CASSLSIAQGAYEQYF
NA	TRBJ2-7	TRBD1	TRBV6-1	TGTGCCACCTGGGCCGGGACAGCTAATATCTACGAGCAGTACTTC	CATWAGTANIYEQYF
NA	TRBJ2-5	TRBD2	TRBV7-2	TGTGCCAGCAGCTCGGGACTAGCGGGCCTAGAGACCCAGTACTTC	CASSSGLAGLETQYF
NA	TRBJ1-1	NA	TRBV6-5	TGTGCCAGCAGTACTCTAAGGAACACTGAAGCTTTCTTT	CASSTLRNTEAFF
NA	TRBJ1-1	NA	TRBV7-9	TGTGCCAGCAGCTTATTAGGGGACTCGAGGGAAGCTTTCTTT	CASSLLGDSREAFF
NA	TRBJ1-4	NA	TRBV7-2	TGTGCCAGCAGCTCAACTCCTGCAACTAATGAAAAACTGTTTTTT	CASSSTPATNEKLFF
NA	TRBJ1-2	NA	TRBV7-9	TGTGCCAGCAGCTTCGGGAGGGATAACTATGGCTACACCTTC	CASSFGRDNYGYTF
NA	TRBJ2-2	TRBD1	TRBV30	TGTGCCTGGACCAGGGGGCCCCCCGGGGAGCTGTTTTTT	CAWTRGPPGELFF
NA	TRBJ1-1	TRBD1	TRBV6-5	TGTGCCAGCAGAGCCGACTCAGGGGGCACTGAAGCTTTCTTT	CASRADSGGTEAFF
NA	TRBJ2-1	TRBD2	TRBV7-6	TGTGCCAGCAGCTTAGCTGGGACTAGCGGGAGGGGTTATGTTGAGCAGTTCTTC	CASSLAGTSGRGYVEQFF
NA	TRBJ1-1	NA	TRBV9	TGTGCCAGCAGCGTAGCTCCAGGGATGAACACTGAAGCTTTCTTT	CASSVAPGMNTEAFF
many	TRBJ1-2	NA	TRBV18	TGTGCCAGCTCACCCAGGACGGGGATAAACTATGGCTACACCTTC	CASSPRTGINYGYTF